The subject of this entry is one TCR beta chain. This specimen comes from a study of blood T cell repertoires in COVID-19. Study-level information: Both acute and convalescent COVID-19 samples were obtained from the United States, Italy and Spain.

The data were produced by immunoSEQ multiplex PCR, yet TCRdb's version contains in-frame clones alone and is incomplete. The table lists around 8,000 clones, roughly 82% of them singletons. This CDR3 region has 12 residues. V shed 5 bases and J shed 5 bases, with 9 bases lying between them. The sequenced material came from peripheral blood. The sequence derives from a woman aged 55 to 70 with active COVID-19. The chain recombines TRBV12-3 or TRBV12-4 with TRBJ2-5; D unclear. The CDR3 nucleotides read TGTGCCAGCAGTCTTACGCGGGAGACCCAGTACTTC. The encoded protein is CASSLTRETQYF.